This T cell receptor beta chain was sequenced during a study of cytomegalovirus exposure and HLA in healthy donors (dated by TCRdb to the late 2010s). Context from the whole study: According to an earlier analysis of 450 to 650 of the donors, about 190 million T cells yielded approximately 120 million unique TCR beta sequences and approximately 300 Gb of sequence data. An early release covering 550 to 700 HLA-typed donors comprised about 300 gigabases of sequencing data and some 79 million unique TCR sequences. Among the approximately 430 genotyped donors, under 90% belonged to the genetic ancestry cluster associated with self-reported Caucasian donors. The study aimed to test whether cataloging public T cell receptors could reveal signatures of past pathogen exposure. The study profiled the T cell repertoires of under 850 subjects by immunosequencing and related them to cytomegalovirus serostatus. Besides the first cohort of hundreds of subjects, a separate validation cohort made up of 120 different subjects was used. To predict cytomegalovirus infection status, the study combined high-throughput TCR immunosequencing, statistical association of individual TCRs with disease status, and machine learning. In a later analysis, previously published TCR beta repertoires from some 640 donors were re-analyzed and high-resolution HLA genotyping was added so that TCR occurrence patterns could be studied. In the later analysis, no new phenotypic data were used to find candidate immune exposures; instead, reliance was placed on TCR beta sequences and their occurrence across donors. An earlier analysis of nearly 600 of the donors applied high-throughput TCR beta sequencing to assess whether each TCR beta V gene segment acted as functional or pseudogenic. Donor age, sex, ethnicity and CMV serostatus were compiled together with the repertoire data. A later genetic analysis used genome-wide SNP genotypes for about 65% of the roughly 700 donors, treating that subset as a discovery cohort. Every repertoire in the discovery cohort had been generated on one and the same sequencing platform. HLA typing covered class I and class II loci at four-digit resolution. The number of donors typed differed by locus, with about 629-630 for A, B, C, DRB1 and DQB1, over 500 for DQA1, 606 for DPA1, and about 450 for DPB1. Roughly five DR-DQ haplotypes were handled as single units for association and clustering because linkage in the cohort was strong. Among about 410 genotyped donors of the cohort, an average of approximately 240,000 unique TCR beta nucleotide sequences was sequenced per donor, of which 15% to 20% were non-productive.

Note on this clone: It has no known antigen specificity. Within one base of it there is no much larger clone, and no base qualities were kept.

In total, 500 to 700 healthy bone marrow donors made up the cohort. At the time of sampling, every cohort member was nominally healthy, though immune exposures that went unrecorded were likely present. The donor tested CMV seronegative, placing the donor among the 300 to 450 seronegative members of the cohort. A peripheral blood sample was collected from each donor, and TCR beta sequencing was performed on peripheral blood mononuclear cells. Genomic DNA was extracted from the blood cell samples with the Qiagen DNeasy Blood Extraction Kit. General findings and caveats noted by the study authors: HLA typing was unavailable for some donors at each locus, so association tests used only the typed subset. A few of the identified cytomegalovirus-associated TCR beta chains were confirmed in vitro to be specific for cytomegalovirus antigens. In a later genetic analysis, fewer N-insertions in productive TCRs were reported among donors in an Asian-associated ancestry cluster than the approximately 710-donor mean. The study gave a list of roughly 150 TCR beta chains associated with cytomegalovirus. The presence/absence analyses assumed that sequencing depth was roughly uniform across donors, and that assumption may not be true. The cohort was sequenced for TCR beta chains only, and without alpha or paired-chain data the features that could be detected were limited. Several of the top co-occurrence clusters appeared to be linked to parvovirus B19, influenza, CMV and Epstein-Barr virus, according to a later analysis. In a later genetic analysis, a missense DCLRE1C variant was associated with V-gene and J-gene trimming of TCR beta chains, and the association was replicated in an independent cohort. Specific HLA alleles were associated with 15,000 to 20,000 TCR beta sequences at a false discovery rate of 0.05 in a later analysis. The authors suggested that the approach could potentially be extended to other disease states and immunological phenotypes. CMV serostatus was the only immune exposure information available for the cohort. A later analysis found that TCR association rates varied across HLA loci, with DRB1 alleles showing the most associated TCRs and HLA-C alleles the fewest. A group of highly shared sequence variants was considered likely to be a technical artifact of the sequencing pipeline. In a later analysis, most CMV-associated TCR beta chains were found to appear HLA-restricted, with HLA associations seemingly driven largely by CMV exposure. An earlier analysis of some 590 of the donors showed that most TCR beta V segments appeared in productive rearrangements either about 87% or about 30% of the time, which broadly matched IMGT annotations. A further reported finding was that TCR beta sequences accurately predicted the HLA-A and HLA-B alleles for most subjects in the first cohort. Linkage disequilibrium might explain the correlated functional status among segregating V segments, but an unknown experimental factor could not be excluded. Because counts were too low, seventeen rarely observed V segments, including chromosome 9 orphons, were left out of the earlier analysis of some 600 of the donors. Compared with equally common non-associated chains, HLA-associated TCR beta chains in a later analysis were more clonally expanded and had lower generation probabilities. In both the original and validation cohorts, the classifier was reported to diagnose cytomegalovirus status with high specificity and sensitivity. Most TCR sequences were seen in very few donors, while some public TCRs were found in many individuals. Strong co-occurrence of HLA alleles, especially DR and DQ, made assigning TCR associations to individual alleles difficult.

The library was prepared using the immunoSEQ multiplex PCR assay. The multiplex PCR relied on a mix of 60 forward primers for TCR Vbeta segments and 13 reverse primers for TCR Jbeta segments. A multiplex PCR assay on genomic DNA amplified the CDR3 region of rearranged TCR beta genes. On the Illumina HiSeq System, the amplified TCR beta libraries were sequenced as 87-base-pair reads. Per the authors' processing: Across the roughly 700 repertoires, a later analysis counted about 81 million unique TCR beta chains, roughly 11 million of which were shared by at least two donors. A nearest-neighbor algorithm error-corrected the raw reads and collapsed the reads into unique sequences, merging closely related sequences to remove PCR and sequencing errors. V, D and J gene segments were assigned by aligning CDR3 sequences to IMGT reference sequences. For a sequence to be retained, a match of at least six nucleotides to both a V gene segment and a J gene segment was required. A rearrangement counted as productive if the CDR3 had no stop codons and remained in frame with V and J, and every other rearrangement counted as non-productive. Following IMGT convention, CDR3 was defined as the stretch from the second conserved V-encoded cysteine to the conserved J-encoded phenylalanine. Sequences without an unambiguous match to a single V gene segment were excluded from the earlier analysis of about 640 of the donors. In an earlier analysis of a few hundred of the donors, V segments were called functional above 56.7% productive rearrangements and were called segregating when the between-donor standard deviation exceeded 5%. A statistical classification framework was built to diagnose cytomegalovirus status from the catalog of TCR beta chain sequences. In a later analysis, V and J genes were assigned by comparing TCR nucleotide sequences against IMGT/GENE-DB human TR gene sequences. In a later analysis, CDR3 sequences and most-parsimonious VDJ recombination scenarios were assigned using the TCRdist pipeline. A later analysis defined each TCR beta chain by its CDR3 amino acid sequence plus V-gene family, and excluded reads lacking a unique V-gene family. As a way to deal with suspected cross-contamination and a sequencing artifact, a later analysis dropped 640 or so nucleotide sequences that were highly shared and had low generation probability. In a later analysis, a clonal expansion index was calculated for each public chain from normalized within-repertoire ranks of inferred template counts. In a later analysis, generation probabilities were computed with a VDJ recombination model fitted to out-of-frame rearrangements, and the resulting probabilities were checked against IGoR. In a later analysis, TCR-TCR, TCR-HLA and TCR-CMV co-occurrence was scored with hypergeometric tests, and a repertoire-size bias correction was applied to TCR pairs. In a later analysis, false discovery rates were estimated by permuting HLA or CMV assignments 20 times. In a later analysis, co-occurring TCRs were grouped using DBSCAN, and TCRdist sequence similarity was added for clustering within HLA-allele-positive subsets. Co-occurrence clustering excluded repertoires with fewer than 30,000 or more than 120,000 public chains, plus five with anomalous nucleotide sharing. Held by TCRdb, this immuneACCESS table contains in-frame sequences only and omits some clones. Under half of the omission traces to an unresolved V gene where checked; the cause of the rest is unknown. The V and J calls and the clone size are those of that table, but D and trimming were determined from the DNA. This sample holds 65,000 to 95,000 clones; 65% to 85% were observed only once. More than 2.5% of the sample is held by the ten biggest clonotypes.

The specimen sequenced was PBMCs. This TCR was recovered from a man aged 45 to 65 in good health and CMV-seronegative.

The DNA sequence is given as TGCGCCAGCAGCCAAGTGGAGGGTTCGCGCACCGGGGAGCTGTTTTTT. Its protein product is CASSQVEGSRTGELFF. The rearranged segments are TRBV4-1 and TRBJ2-2, and the D gene may be TRBD2, 6 bases matching. Inclusive of the bounding cysteine and phenylalanine, the CDR3 is 16 residues long. Here the CDR3 DNA is all that survives: 48 bases in frame from base 1. From the germline V gene, CDR1 is MGHRA and CDR2 is YSYEKL. Trimming costs V 1 base and J 4 bases, and their ends lie 13 bases apart.